This TCR beta chain was retrieved from a study of regulatory T cells in long-lasting Graves disease. Trimming at V came to 0 bases and at J to 0 bases, leaving 9 bases not matched to a gene. The CDR3 spans 18 residues. The germline V gene encodes CDR1 SGDLS and CDR2 YYNGEE. Time point reported: newly diagnosed GD, antithyroid drugs for less than 3 months. RNA extracted from PBMCs served as the sequencing template. TCR beta libraries were built with iRepertoire HTBI primers and Arm-PCR of CDR3 regions. TCRdb itself ran the multiplex PCR reads through MiXCR, one entry per CDR3 protein. The sample holds about 470,000 distinct CDR3 sequences; 15% are singletons and the top ten take around 17%. The data also belong to a second study, concerning T cells in Graves' hyperthyroidism and ophthalmopathy. Turning to that study: Graves' hyperthyroidism is called stable when ophthalmopathy does not progress within 18 months.

V gene TRBV9 combines with J gene TRBJ1-3; 7 bases fit TRBD1. This material consisted of peripheral blood mononuclear cells (PBMCs), taken at new diagnosis, from a patient treated with antithyroid drugs. The receptor comes from a woman aged 25 to 39 with Graves disease. This chain's CDR3 is CASSVGRGRPISGNTIYF. DNA for the CDR3: TGTGCCAGCAGCGTAGGAAGGGGGCGACCGATCTCTGGAAACACCATATATTTT.